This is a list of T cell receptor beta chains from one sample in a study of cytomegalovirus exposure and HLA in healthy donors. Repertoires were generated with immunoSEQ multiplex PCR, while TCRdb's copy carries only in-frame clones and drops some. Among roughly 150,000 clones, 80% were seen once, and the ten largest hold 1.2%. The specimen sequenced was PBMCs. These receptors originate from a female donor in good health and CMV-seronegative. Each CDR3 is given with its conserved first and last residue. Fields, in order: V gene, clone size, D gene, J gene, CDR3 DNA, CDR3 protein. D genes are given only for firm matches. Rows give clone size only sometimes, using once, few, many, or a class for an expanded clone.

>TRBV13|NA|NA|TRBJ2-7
TGTGCCTCCGGCGTAGCAAAATACGAGCAGTACTTC
CASGVAKYEQYF
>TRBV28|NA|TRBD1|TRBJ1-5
TGTGCCAGCAGCGGACAGGGAGGCAATCAGCCCCAGCATTTT
CASSGQGGNQPQHF
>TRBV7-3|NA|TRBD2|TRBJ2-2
TGTGCCAGCAGTAAGCGGGAGAACACCGGGGAGCTGTTTTTT
CASSKRENTGELFF
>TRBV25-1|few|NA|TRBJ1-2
TGTGCCAGCAGGGGGGGGTGGGCAGGCTCGATCCGCTACACCTTC
CASRGGWAGSIRYTF
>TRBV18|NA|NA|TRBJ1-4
TGTGCCAGCTCACCACCGGACACGGTTAGGCAACTGTTTTTT
CASSPPDTVRQLFF
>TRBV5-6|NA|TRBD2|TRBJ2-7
TGTGCCAGCAGCTTGGCGGGGGGGGTAAAGGGCTACGAGCAGTACTTC
CASSLAGGVKGYEQYF
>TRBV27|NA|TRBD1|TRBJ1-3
TGTGCCAGCAGTCCGGACAGGGGAAACACCATATATTTT
CASSPDRGNTIYF
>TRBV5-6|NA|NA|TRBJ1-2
TGTGCCAGCAGCTTTGGCAGGGCTGAAGGCTACACCTTC
CASSFGRAEGYTF
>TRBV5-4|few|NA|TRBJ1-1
TGTGCCGGATTGGACTTACCGAACACTGAAGCTTTCTTT
CAGLDLPNTEAFF
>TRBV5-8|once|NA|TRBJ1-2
TGTGCCAGCACCATGCGGGGGTACTATGGCTACACCTTC
CASTMRGYYGYTF
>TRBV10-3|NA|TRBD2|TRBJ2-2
TGTGCCATCGGGGGAGTGGGGGGAGGACTAGCGGGCTCGACCGGGGAGCTGTTTTTT
CAIGGVGGGLAGSTGELFF
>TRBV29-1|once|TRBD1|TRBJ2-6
TGCAGCGTTGGGACAGGTTCCTCTGGGGCCAACGTCCTGACTTTC
CSVGTGSSGANVLTF
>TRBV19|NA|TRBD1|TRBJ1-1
TGTGCCAGTAGTATAGTGAGGGGGCCGGGAACGTCGAACACTGAAGCTTTCTTT
CASSIVRGPGTSNTEAFF
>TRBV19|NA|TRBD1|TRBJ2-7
TGTGCCAGTAGTCCGACAGGGTCAGGCTACGAGCAGTACTTC
CASSPTGSGYEQYF
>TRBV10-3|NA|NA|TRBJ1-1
TGTGCCATCAGTGAGTCAACGCCGGTCCTCATGAACACTGAAGCTTTCTTT
CAISESTPVLMNTEAFF
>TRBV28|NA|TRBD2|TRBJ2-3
TGTGCCAGCAGCCGACTAGCGGGAGGGCCATTGGATACGCAGTATTTT
CASSRLAGGPLDTQYF
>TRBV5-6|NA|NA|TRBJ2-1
TGTGCCAGCAGCTTGATTCGCGGGATCTCCTACAATGAGCAGTTCTTC
CASSLIRGISYNEQFF
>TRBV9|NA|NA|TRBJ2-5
TGTGCCAGCAGCGTCCGCGGGATTACGCTACAAGAGACCCAGTACTTC
CASSVRGITLQETQYF
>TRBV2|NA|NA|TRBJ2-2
TGTGCCAGCAGAATACGGGACAAGCTTACCGGGGAGCTGTTTTTT
CASRIRDKLTGELFF
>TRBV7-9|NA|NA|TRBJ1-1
TGTGCCAGCAGCTCCCACATGAACACTGAAGCTTTCTTT
CASSSHMNTEAFF
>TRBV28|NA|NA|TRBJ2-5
TGTGCCAGCAGCCCCCCGTGGGGGGAAGGAGACCAGTACTTC
CASSPPWGEGDQYF
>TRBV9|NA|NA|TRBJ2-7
TGTGCCAGCAGCGTAGATGGTCTTCCGGGAGAGCAGTACTTC
CASSVDGLPGEQYF
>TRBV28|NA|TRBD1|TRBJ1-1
TGTGCCAGCAGTTTATCAGGGGGCACTGAAGCTTTCTTT
CASSLSGGTEAFF
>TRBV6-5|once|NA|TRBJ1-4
TGTGCCAGCAGTTACTCGATTTGGCAGATTAATGAAAAACTGTTTTTT
CASSYSIWQINEKLFF
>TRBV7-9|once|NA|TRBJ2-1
TGTGCCAGCAGCTTAAGCGTAGCTGGAAATGAGCAGTTCTTC
CASSLSVAGNEQFF